This T cell receptor (beta chain) is drawn from a study of CD8+ T cells in alopecia areata. This CDR3 comprises 12 residues. Per the germline V gene, CDR1 is MGHDK and CDR2 is SYGVNS. V dropped 1 base and J dropped 9 bases, with 4 bases sitting between them. The authors extracted RNA and reverse transcribed it into cDNA as the sequencing template. The method was immunoSEQ multiplex PCR; TCRdb's version includes in-frame clones alone and lacks a portion of them. The data show around 200,000 clones, around three fifths seen once. About this clone itself: The same CDR3 arises from other DNA sequences in this sample as well.

Documented treatment: oral pan-JAK inhibitor, 5-10 mg twice daily. This clonotype originated in a human donor with alopecia areata. This material consisted of CD8+ T cells sorted from blood, taken at week 24, from a patient treated with tofacitinib. The chain uses TRBV25-1 and TRBJ1-6; D gene ambiguous. CDR3 region: CASSESGSPLHF. The CDR3 nucleotides are TGTGCCAGCAGTGAATCAGGTTCACCCCTCCACTTT.